This entry concerns a single T cell receptor beta chain. This receptor's antigen is unknown. No qualities accompany the bases; no much larger clone lies one base away. V lost 5 bases and J lost 4 bases, and the count of bases not matched to a germline gene is 9. The CDR3 numbers 16 residues from cysteine through phenylalanine. The only DNA kept is the CDR3, 48 bases in frame from the first base. CDR1 and CDR2 are drawn from the germline V gene: SGHRS, YFSETQ. The collaborating institutions used their own protocols to collect whole blood in K2EDTA tubes. For TCRbeta analysis, collaborators shipped samples as frozen whole blood, isolated PBMCs, or DNA extracted from either of those sample types. TCRbeta CDR3 regions were amplified from genomic DNA by means of the immunoSEQ Assay, a bias-controlled multiplex PCR. From the authors' description of their analysis: Within the assay, amplification of reference gene primers was used to estimate how many nucleated cells each sample contained. To quantify the absolute abundance of each unique TCRbeta CDR3 rearrangement, sequence reads were collapsed and filtered. For each sample, productive Simpson clonality was calculated as the square root of Simpson's diversity index across productive rearrangements. As stored in TCRdb, this immuneACCESS dataset retains in-frame rearrangements with V and J assigned. A fraction of the clones does not appear; measured against another copy, unresolved V genes explain less than half of the discrepancy, and the remainder lacks a known reason. V, J and clone size are those of that table, while D and trimming were read from the DNA. Across this sample there are about 62,000 clones, with approximately 90% seen only once. 3.5% to 5% of the sample is in the top ten clones.

The data were obtained in a study of blood T cell repertoires in COVID-19 (TCRdb year 2020). With regard to the full study: Samples covering the acute and convalescent phases of COVID-19 were provided by collaborators in the United States, Italy and Spain. The material from the prospective study consisted of cDNA or gDNA derived from T cells, B-cell-depleted T cells, or PBMCs. The dataset comprised deeply sampled blood TCRbeta repertoires from subjects exposed to, actively infected with, or recovered from COVID-19. A freely available public database, intended as a resource for researchers studying the immune response to SARS-CoV-2, is where the repertoires were released. Samples were obtained from the ongoing ImmuneRACE study (first 160 participants) and from over a thousand subjects provided by 6 global collaborators. Sample metadata almost always included a de-identified subject ID, COVID-19 status, age in years and sex. HLA class I and class II types, where available, came from metadata supplied by the sample provider rather than from assay-based typing.

Points the paper makes about the study in general: Clinical and demographic metadata were provided uncurated, with the amount varying by source and participant.

The sequenced sample was peripheral blood. The receptor was isolated from a human donor in a cohort sampled during active COVID-19. Recombination connected TRBV5-1 to TRBJ1-3; 10 nucleotides in the junction match TRBD1. The DNA reads as follows: TGCGCCAGCAGGTTCGGCGGGACAGGGGAAGGAAACACCATATATTTT. This yields the protein CASRFGGTGEGNTIYF.